This is a list of T cell receptor beta chains from one sample in a study of CD8 T cells in ankylosing spondylitis. TCRdb redid the calling of the 5' RACE reads with MiXCR, one entry per CDR3 protein. In the table there are 750,000 to 850,000 distinct CDR3 sequences, around 11% of which are singletons. The source material was blood, either unsorted or a sorted T cell fraction (not recorded which). All receptors come from a male donor with ankylosing spondylitis. Each CDR3 is given with its conserved first and last residue.

j_gene: TRBJ2-7; v_gene: TRBV20-1; CDR3aa: CSARDGAGGPNEQYF
j_gene: TRBJ2-1; v_gene: TRBV3-1; CDR3aa: CASSPGGWGANGKVQFF
j_gene: TRBJ2-2; v_gene: TRBV4-2; CDR3aa: CASSQGSGLANTGELFF
j_gene: TRBJ2-1; v_gene: TRBV24-1; CDR3aa: CATSDTGTGGIDEQFF
j_gene: TRBJ2-5; v_gene: TRBV20-1; CDR3aa: CSAPRLQGAQETQYF
j_gene: TRBJ2-7; v_gene: TRBV20-1; CDR3aa: CSAARDTSSYEQYF
j_gene: TRBJ1-1; v_gene: TRBV20-1; CDR3aa: CSARRSVLWQLQNTEAFF
j_gene: TRBJ2-5; v_gene: TRBV20-1; CDR3aa: CSARARREGPVETQYF
j_gene: TRBJ1-1; v_gene: TRBV4-2; CDR3aa: CASSQVRGKDTEAFF
j_gene: TRBJ2-2; v_gene: TRBV28; CDR3aa: CASSFSGTGVTGELFF
j_gene: TRBJ2-5; v_gene: TRBV7-2; CDR3aa: CASSRTSIGATQYF
j_gene: TRBJ1-6; v_gene: TRBV5-1; CDR3aa: CASSTGQGKNSPLHF
j_gene: TRBJ1-4; v_gene: TRBV20-1; CDR3aa: CSAEDGATNEKLFF
j_gene: TRBJ1-1; v_gene: TRBV12-3/TRBV12-4; CDR3aa: CASSPSNTEAFF
j_gene: TRBJ1-1; v_gene: TRBV2; CDR3aa: CAQRGNTEAFF
j_gene: TRBJ2-2; v_gene: TRBV7-3; CDR3aa: CASSSGGELFF
j_gene: TRBJ1-2; v_gene: TRBV11-2; CDR3aa: CASSFGVGTQLQVGYTF
j_gene: TRBJ1-1; v_gene: TRBV7-2; CDR3aa: CASSLGGETEAFF
j_gene: TRBJ2-7; v_gene: TRBV29-1; CDR3aa: CSVWSPDSYEQYF
j_gene: TRBJ2-3; v_gene: TRBV6-2/TRBV6-3; CDR3aa: CASSQTKDGTRQYF
j_gene: TRBJ2-7; v_gene: TRBV6-5; CDR3aa: CASSYSRAAYEQYF
j_gene: TRBJ2-7; v_gene: TRBV4-3; CDR3aa: CASSQDPPSGGRYEQYF
j_gene: TRBJ2-2; v_gene: TRBV7-2; CDR3aa: CASGVQGAGTGELFF
j_gene: TRBJ1-2; v_gene: TRBV12-3/TRBV12-4; CDR3aa: CASSWTEGYGYTF
j_gene: TRBJ1-1; v_gene: TRBV20-1; CDR3aa: CSASTVTMNTEAFF
j_gene: TRBJ2-1; v_gene: TRBV5-1; CDR3aa: CASSSSPGPSWNNEQFF
j_gene: TRBJ1-5; v_gene: TRBV20-1; CDR3aa: CSARDQNQPQHF
j_gene: TRBJ1-5; v_gene: TRBV12-3/TRBV12-4; CDR3aa: CASSSGEVSNQPQHF
j_gene: TRBJ2-1; v_gene: TRBV5-1; CDR3aa: CASGHNEQFF
j_gene: TRBJ2-3; v_gene: TRBV24-1; CDR3aa: CATSDPGRGDRRHTQYF
j_gene: TRBJ2-7; v_gene: TRBV20-1; CDR3aa: CSASSSALTYEQYF
j_gene: TRBJ2-5; v_gene: TRBV10-3; CDR3aa: CAIKSGDSDPGTQYF
j_gene: TRBJ1-6; v_gene: TRBV7-9; CDR3aa: CASSPSEYSPLHF
j_gene: TRBJ2-3; v_gene: TRBV4-2; CDR3aa: CASSQDLRGRFTQYF
j_gene: TRBJ1-2; v_gene: TRBV3-1; CDR3aa: CASSPGSHHYGYTF
j_gene: TRBJ2-7; v_gene: TRBV12-3/TRBV12-4; CDR3aa: CASSPRQGSSYEQYF
j_gene: TRBJ2-7; v_gene: TRBV6-2/TRBV6-3; CDR3aa: CASSYSAGRFYEQYF
j_gene: TRBJ2-7; v_gene: TRBV12-3/TRBV12-4; CDR3aa: CASSLSLGGSSYEQYF
j_gene: TRBJ2-5; v_gene: TRBV4-3; CDR3aa: CASSAGDRIQETQYF
j_gene: TRBJ2-1; v_gene: TRBV7-6; CDR3aa: CASSWAGTSGYNEQFF
j_gene: TRBJ1-2; v_gene: TRBV7-2; CDR3aa: CASSPSWWDYGYTF
j_gene: TRBJ2-7; v_gene: TRBV12-3/TRBV12-4; CDR3aa: CASSFDLARAQYF
j_gene: TRBJ2-2; v_gene: TRBV20-1; CDR3aa: CSAILAGVSHGELFF
j_gene: TRBJ1-1; v_gene: TRBV11-3; CDR3aa: CASSFGTLTEAFF
j_gene: TRBJ1-1; v_gene: TRBV29-1; CDR3aa: CSVDGLGTEAFF
j_gene: TRBJ1-1; v_gene: TRBV20-1; CDR3aa: CSAEGEDRRAFF
j_gene: TRBJ2-7; v_gene: TRBV5-1; CDR3aa: CASSSQQGPYEQYF
j_gene: TRBJ1-5; v_gene: TRBV4-1; CDR3aa: CASSQIPLTSLRQPQHF
j_gene: TRBJ2-3; v_gene: TRBV20-1; CDR3aa: CSARDTLTAPDTQYF
j_gene: TRBJ2-1; v_gene: TRBV4-2; CDR3aa: CASSHPGRGHEWTSGLYNEQFF
j_gene: TRBJ2-5; v_gene: TRBV20-1; CDR3aa: CSASNYLGSQETQYF
j_gene: TRBJ2-2; v_gene: TRBV5-5; CDR3aa: CASSFLGAGELFF
j_gene: TRBJ2-7; v_gene: TRBV5-1; CDR3aa: CASSPGLRDSSYEQYF